These T cell receptor beta chains were read from a single sample in a study of blood T cell repertoires in COVID-19. The protocol was immunoSEQ multiplex PCR, while the TCRdb copy is restricted to in-frame clones and leaves out a portion. The data show about 160,000 clones, approximately 84% seen once. Source material: peripheral blood. The receptors derive from a woman of 80 years or more with acute or convalescent COVID-19. Both conserved end residues are part of each CDR3. Each record gives: D gene, J gene, V gene, clone size, CDR3 protein, CDR3 DNA. The D gene is left open where the match is weak. For some rows the clone size is stated as once, few or many, or as a class when expanded; others skip it.

d_call: TRBD2
j_call: TRBJ2-2
v_call: TRBV2
clone_size: .
cdr3_aa: CASSVLAATGELFF
cdr3_nt: TGTGCCAGCAGTGTCCTAGCGGCCACCGGGGAGCTGTTTTTT

d_call: TRBD1
j_call: TRBJ2-5
v_call: TRBV29-1
clone_size: many
cdr3_aa: CGWDRGETQYF
cdr3_nt: TGCGGATGGGACAGGGGAGAGACCCAGTACTTC

d_call: .
j_call: TRBJ2-1
v_call: TRBV27
clone_size: .
cdr3_aa: CASSSLDPGNEQFF
cdr3_nt: TGTGCCAGCAGTAGCCTCGACCCCGGGAATGAGCAGTTCTTC

d_call: TRBD1
j_call: TRBJ1-2
v_call: TRBV6-5
clone_size: .
cdr3_aa: CASSLYGQGLFGYTF
cdr3_nt: TGTGCCAGCAGTCTCTACGGACAGGGGCTTTTTGGCTACACCTTC

d_call: TRBD2
j_call: TRBJ2-5
v_call: TRBV9
clone_size: .
cdr3_aa: CASSVGTSGRPETQYF
cdr3_nt: TGTGCCAGCAGCGTAGGAACTAGCGGGAGACCTGAGACCCAGTACTTC

d_call: .
j_call: TRBJ1-1
v_call: TRBV6-2/TRBV6-3
clone_size: .
cdr3_aa: CASSYSVRTRVAEAFF
cdr3_nt: TGTGCCAGCAGTTACTCGGTTAGGACAAGGGTCGCTGAAGCTTTCTTT

d_call: .
j_call: TRBJ1-3
v_call: TRBV4-1
clone_size: .
cdr3_aa: CASSQDSRSGNTIYF
cdr3_nt: TGCGCCAGCAGCCAAGATTCGAGGAGTGGAAACACCATATATTTT

d_call: TRBD1
j_call: TRBJ2-7
v_call: TRBV10-3
clone_size: .
cdr3_aa: CAIGGQGDYEQYF
cdr3_nt: TGTGCCATCGGGGGACAGGGTGATTACGAGCAGTACTTC

d_call: .
j_call: TRBJ1-4
v_call: TRBV14
clone_size: .
cdr3_aa: CASSQQGWKLFF
cdr3_nt: TGTGCCAGCAGCCAGCAGGGGTGGAAACTGTTTTTT

d_call: .
j_call: TRBJ1-1
v_call: TRBV19
clone_size: .
cdr3_aa: CASSIGWGENTEAFF
cdr3_nt: TGTGCCAGTAGTATTGGGTGGGGAGAGAACACTGAAGCTTTCTTT

d_call: .
j_call: TRBJ2-7
v_call: TRBV12-3/TRBV12-4
clone_size: .
cdr3_aa: CASTNRYEQYF
cdr3_nt: TGTGCCAGCACTAACCGCTACGAGCAGTACTTC

d_call: TRBD2
j_call: TRBJ2-3
v_call: TRBV5-6
clone_size: .
cdr3_aa: CASSSSGRGTDTQYF
cdr3_nt: TGTGCCAGCAGCTCTAGCGGGAGGGGCACAGATACGCAGTATTTT

d_call: TRBD1
j_call: TRBJ1-2
v_call: TRBV5-1
clone_size: .
cdr3_aa: CASSARPGTGTNYNYGYTF
cdr3_nt: TGCGCCAGCAGCGCCAGACCCGGGACAGGGACCAACTACAACTATGGCTACACCTTC

d_call: .
j_call: TRBJ1-2
v_call: TRBV5-5
clone_size: .
cdr3_aa: CASSTREDYGYTF
cdr3_nt: TGTGCCAGCAGCACCAGGGAAGACTATGGCTACACCTTC

d_call: TRBD2
j_call: TRBJ2-3
v_call: TRBV7-7
clone_size: .
cdr3_aa: CASSRGGGDTDTQYF
cdr3_nt: TGTGCCAGCAGCCGAGGCGGGGGAGACACAGATACGCAGTATTTT

d_call: .
j_call: TRBJ2-2
v_call: TRBV18
clone_size: .
cdr3_aa: CASSHAGSTGELFF
cdr3_nt: TGTGCCAGCTCACACGCGGGGAGCACCGGGGAGCTGTTTTTT

d_call: .
j_call: TRBJ2-2
v_call: TRBV5-1
clone_size: few
cdr3_aa: CASSAQGTGELFF
cdr3_nt: TGCGCCAGCAGCGCGCAGGGCACCGGGGAGCTGTTTTTT

d_call: .
j_call: TRBJ1-6
v_call: TRBV27
clone_size: .
cdr3_aa: CATGRNSPLHF
cdr3_nt: TGTGCCACCGGGAGGAATTCACCCCTCCACTTT

d_call: .
j_call: TRBJ2-3
v_call: TRBV2
clone_size: .
cdr3_aa: CASQGADTQYF
cdr3_nt: TGTGCCAGTCAAGGGGCAGATACGCAGTATTTT

d_call: TRBD1
j_call: TRBJ2-5
v_call: TRBV11-3
clone_size: .
cdr3_aa: CASSTGTGWGETQYF
cdr3_nt: TGTGCCAGCAGCACCGGGACAGGGTGGGGAGAGACCCAGTACTTC

d_call: .
j_call: TRBJ2-3
v_call: TRBV5-5
clone_size: few
cdr3_aa: CASTLNPFRTQYF
cdr3_nt: TGTGCCAGCACCCTAAACCCTTTTCGTACGCAGTATTTT

d_call: .
j_call: TRBJ2-2
v_call: TRBV6-5
clone_size: .
cdr3_aa: CASTSGDSDTGELFF
cdr3_nt: TGTGCCAGCACTTCGGGGGATTCGGACACCGGGGAGCTGTTTTTT

d_call: .
j_call: TRBJ1-1
v_call: TRBV19
clone_size: .
cdr3_aa: CASRRTEDFNTEAFF
cdr3_nt: TGTGCCAGTAGGCGGACAGAAGACTTTAACACTGAAGCTTTCTTT

d_call: .
j_call: TRBJ2-3
v_call: TRBV29-1
clone_size: .
cdr3_aa: CSVAPRLGATGDTQYF
cdr3_nt: TGCAGCGTTGCCCCACGGTTGGGGGCAACGGGGGATACGCAGTATTTT

d_call: .
j_call: TRBJ2-1
v_call: TRBV20-1
clone_size: .
cdr3_aa: CSASSTIIAARSYNEQFF
cdr3_nt: TGCAGTGCTAGTAGCACCATCATAGCGGCCCGCTCCTACAATGAGCAGTTCTTC

d_call: TRBD1
j_call: TRBJ1-1
v_call: TRBV29-1
clone_size: few
cdr3_aa: CSVTRQGMNTEAFF
cdr3_nt: TGCAGCGTTACAAGACAGGGAATGAACACTGAAGCTTTCTTT

d_call: .
j_call: TRBJ2-1
v_call: TRBV27
clone_size: .
cdr3_aa: CASSLEGNEQFF
cdr3_nt: TGTGCCAGCAGTTTAGAGGGCAATGAGCAGTTCTTC

d_call: TRBD1
j_call: TRBJ2-1
v_call: TRBV7-9
clone_size: .
cdr3_aa: CASSSTTGGYDEQFF
cdr3_nt: TGTGCCAGCAGCTCCACGACAGGGGGCTATGATGAGCAGTTCTTC

d_call: .
j_call: TRBJ1-4
v_call: TRBV3-1/TRBV3-2
clone_size: .
cdr3_aa: CASSQDREKLFF
cdr3_nt: TGTGCCAGCAGCCAAGATCGGGAAAAACTGTTTTTT

d_call: TRBD2
j_call: TRBJ2-1
v_call: TRBV5-1
clone_size: .
cdr3_aa: CASSPSSGAYNEQFF
cdr3_nt: TGCGCCAGCAGCCCCTCTAGCGGTGCCTACAATGAGCAGTTCTTC

d_call: TRBD1
j_call: TRBJ2-1
v_call: TRBV10-2
clone_size: .
cdr3_aa: CASSGTGGYNEQFF
cdr3_nt: TGCGCCAGCAGTGGGACAGGGGGCTACAATGAGCAGTTCTTC

d_call: TRBD1
j_call: TRBJ2-7
v_call: TRBV7-2
clone_size: few
cdr3_aa: CASSLVGGTYEQYF
cdr3_nt: TGTGCCAGCAGCTTAGTAGGGGGCACCTACGAGCAGTACTTC

d_call: .
j_call: TRBJ1-2
v_call: TRBV10-3
clone_size: many
cdr3_aa: CAISESDGVKAGYTF
cdr3_nt: TGTGCCATCAGTGAGTCTGACGGGGTTAAGGCTGGCTACACCTTC

d_call: .
j_call: TRBJ1-2
v_call: TRBV10-3
clone_size: .
cdr3_aa: CAISGLGEAYGYTF
cdr3_nt: TGTGCCATCAGTGGGCTCGGGGAGGCCTATGGCTACACCTTC

d_call: TRBD1
j_call: TRBJ2-3
v_call: TRBV4-3
clone_size: .
cdr3_aa: CASSLTGGDTQYF
cdr3_nt: TGCGCCAGCAGCTTGACAGGGGGAGATACGCAGTATTTT

d_call: TRBD1
j_call: TRBJ2-2
v_call: TRBV5-4
clone_size: .
cdr3_aa: CASSLFIGQGATGELFF
cdr3_nt: TGTGCCAGCAGCTTGTTTATTGGACAGGGCGCAACTGGGGAGCTGTTTTTT

d_call: .
j_call: TRBJ1-5
v_call: TRBV27
clone_size: .
cdr3_aa: CASSLFPSGTSYSNQPQHF
cdr3_nt: TGTGCCAGCAGTTTATTCCCTTCGGGGACAAGCTATAGCAATCAGCCCCAGCATTTT

d_call: .
j_call: TRBJ1-2
v_call: TRBV9
clone_size: .
cdr3_aa: CASSVGRSNYGYTF
cdr3_nt: TGTGCCAGCAGCGTAGGCAGGTCGAACTATGGCTACACCTTC

d_call: TRBD2
j_call: TRBJ2-1
v_call: TRBV27
clone_size: few
cdr3_aa: CASSNKSGSSYNEQFF
cdr3_nt: TGTGCCAGCAGTAATAAAAGCGGGAGCTCCTACAATGAGCAGTTCTTC

d_call: TRBD1
j_call: TRBJ2-5
v_call: TRBV5-8
clone_size: .
cdr3_aa: CASSLYRGRPETQYF
cdr3_nt: TGTGCCAGCAGCTTGTACAGGGGACGTCCGGAGACCCAGTACTTC

d_call: .
j_call: TRBJ1-1
v_call: TRBV5-1
clone_size: .
cdr3_aa: CASSSYRENTEAFF
cdr3_nt: TGCGCCAGCAGCTCGTACCGAGAGAACACTGAAGCTTTCTTT

d_call: TRBD1
j_call: TRBJ2-2
v_call: TRBV10-1
clone_size: once
cdr3_aa: CASSGQGRMELFF
cdr3_nt: TGCGCCAGCTCGGGACAGGGTCGTATGGAGCTGTTTTTT

d_call: .
j_call: TRBJ1-4
v_call: TRBV7-8
clone_size: .
cdr3_aa: CASSRAALGTNEKLFF
cdr3_nt: TGTGCCAGCAGCCGAGCCGCCTTGGGCACTAATGAAAAACTGTTTTTT

d_call: .
j_call: TRBJ2-7
v_call: TRBV6-2/TRBV6-3
clone_size: once
cdr3_aa: CASSYPLHTGINYEQYF
cdr3_nt: TGTGCCAGCAGTTATCCCCTTCACACGGGAATTAACTACGAGCAGTACTTC

d_call: .
j_call: TRBJ2-7
v_call: TRBV6-1
clone_size: .
cdr3_aa: CASSEGGAGTYEQYF
cdr3_nt: TGTGCCAGCAGTGAAGGCGGGGCAGGGACCTACGAGCAGTACTTC

d_call: .
j_call: TRBJ2-7
v_call: TRBV18
clone_size: .
cdr3_aa: CASSPTPGYEQYF
cdr3_nt: TGTGCCAGCTCACCAACGCCCGGGTATGAGCAGTACTTC

d_call: .
j_call: TRBJ1-3
v_call: TRBV23-1
clone_size: once
cdr3_aa: CASSQSTKGLKLGNTIYF
cdr3_nt: TGCGCCAGCAGTCAATCAACGAAGGGACTCAAGCTCGGAAACACCATATATTTT

d_call: TRBD2
j_call: TRBJ2-1
v_call: TRBV5-1
clone_size: .
cdr3_aa: CASSLIPKAGGADEQFF
cdr3_nt: TGCGCCAGCAGCTTGATCCCTAAAGCGGGAGGGGCGGATGAGCAGTTCTTC

d_call: .
j_call: TRBJ2-3
v_call: TRBV4-1
clone_size: .
cdr3_aa: CASSQDPRADTQYF
cdr3_nt: TGCGCCAGCAGCCAAGACCCGAGGGCAGATACGCAGTATTTT

d_call: .
j_call: TRBJ2-7
v_call: TRBV6-6
clone_size: once
cdr3_aa: CASSSGMVSSYEQYF
cdr3_nt: TGTGCCAGCAGTTCAGGGATGGTTAGCTCCTACGAGCAGTACTTC

d_call: .
j_call: TRBJ2-7
v_call: TRBV29-1
clone_size: .
cdr3_aa: CSVGDTYSYEQYF
cdr3_nt: TGCAGCGTTGGGGACACCTACTCCTACGAGCAGTACTTC

d_call: .
j_call: TRBJ1-5
v_call: TRBV28
clone_size: .
cdr3_aa: CASSTLEGGASNQPQHF
cdr3_nt: TGTGCCAGCAGTACCCTGGAGGGGGGGGCGAGCAATCAGCCCCAGCATTTT

d_call: TRBD1
j_call: TRBJ2-5
v_call: TRBV6-1
clone_size: .
cdr3_aa: CASSEIRDRAETQYF
cdr3_nt: TGTGCCAGCAGTGAAATAAGGGACAGGGCGGAGACCCAGTACTTC

d_call: TRBD1
j_call: TRBJ1-6
v_call: TRBV30
clone_size: .
cdr3_aa: CAWSVGTGDSPLHF
cdr3_nt: TGTGCCTGGAGTGTAGGGACAGGGGATTCACCCCTCCACTTT

d_call: .
j_call: TRBJ2-4
v_call: TRBV12-5
clone_size: .
cdr3_aa: CASGLRLGPLQKNIQYF
cdr3_nt: TGTGCTAGTGGTTTGCGCCTGGGCCCTTTACAGAAAAACATTCAGTACTTC

d_call: .
j_call: TRBJ1-4
v_call: TRBV6-5
clone_size: .
cdr3_aa: CASSSTATNEKLFF
cdr3_nt: TGTGCCAGCAGCTCGACAGCAACTAATGAAAAACTGTTTTTT

d_call: .
j_call: TRBJ2-7
v_call: TRBV12-5
clone_size: .
cdr3_aa: CASGLDRAYEQYF
cdr3_nt: TGTGCTAGTGGTTTGGACAGGGCCTACGAGCAGTACTTC